Each of the 12 T cell receptor beta chains below was sequenced from the same sample in a study of shared clonotypes between healthy human individuals. Data came from immunoSEQ multiplex PCR; TCRdb stores just in-frame clones and leaves some out. Among about 480,000 clones listed, around 74% were seen once. The sample taken for sequencing was PBMCs. These receptors all stem from a woman between 40 and 50 years old in good health. Some clones in this sample may be carry-over from other donors' samples.

CDR3 amino acids: CASSTLWGKGAEAFF. The CDR3 coding sequence is TGTGCCAGTAGTACCTTATGGGGGAAGGGGGCTGAAGCTTTCTTT. V and J are TRBV19 and TRBJ1-1, with D perhaps matching TRBD1 (6 bases). From germline, CDR1 is LNHDA and CDR2 SQIVND (reference sequence). This CDR3 contains 15 residues. Deletions cut 4 bases from V and 6 bases from J, with 18 bases between. Looking up the rest from reference TRBV19 and TRBJ1-1 gives the full variable domain: DGGITQSPKYLFRKEGQNVTLSCEQNLNHDAMYWYRQDPGQGLRLIYYSQIVNDFQKGDIAEGYSVSREKKESFPLTVTSAQKNPTAFYLCASSTLWGKGAEAFFGQGTRLTVV.

The rearrangement uses TRBV7-2 and TRBJ2-1; 11 bases are shared with TRBD2. After removal of 2 bases from V and 9 bases from J, the junction contained 15 bases not matched to a gene. This CDR3 is built from 18 residues. Germline V gene lookup returns CDR1 SGHTA and CDR2 FQGNSA. The DNA for the CDR3 is TGTGCCAGCAGCTTAACCCGAACCGGGACTAGCGGAGGCGGTGAGCAGTTCTTC. Its translation: CASSLTRTGTSGGGEQFF.

V usage is TRBV5-1 and J usage is TRBJ2-1; 7 bases match TRBD1. The CDR3 runs 15 residues. V was pared by 0 bases and J by 4 bases, with 4 bases of the junction left unmatched. The germline V gene has CDR1 SGHRS and CDR2 YFSETQ. CDR3: CASSLGATGYNEQFF. The CDR3 nucleotides are TGCGCCAGCAGCTTGGGAGCGACAGGGTACAATGAGCAGTTCTTC.

The chain joins TRBV4-1 to TRBJ1-2; D might be TRBD1 (5 bases). Per germline, CDR1 MGHRA and CDR2 YSYEKL. This CDR3 comprises 19 residues. The V gene lost 2 bases and the J gene lost 2 bases, with 24 bases spanning the gap. CDR3 protein: CASSQRQTQWDARNYGYTF. In nucleotides, the CDR3 is TGCGCCAGCAGCCAACGTCAAACCCAGTGGGACGCGAGGAACTATGGCTACACCTTC.

The chain is built from TRBV30 and TRBJ1-3; possibly TRBD1 for D (5 bases). The V end was cut by 0 bases, the J end by 0 bases, with 12 bases between. Germline V CDR1 and CDR2: GTSNPN, SVGIG (reference sequence). The CDR3 extends over 16 amino acids. DNA of the CDR3: TGTGCCTGGAGTGTACGAGGGGATTACTCTGGAAACACCATATATTTT. It yields the protein CAWSVRGDYSGNTIYF.

J is TRBJ2-1 and V is TRBV7-3; 7 positions match TRBD2. The V segment lost 4 bases and the J segment 3 bases; nucleotides outside the gene matches: 3. The CDR3 contains 14 residues. Germline V CDR1 and CDR2: SGHTA, FQGTGA. CDR3 sequence: CASSSQRGYNEQFF. CDR3 nucleotides: TGTGCCAGCAGCTCGCAGCGGGGCTACAATGAGCAGTTCTTC.

The chain links TRBV30 to TRBJ2-7, with D possibly called TRBD1 or TRBD2 (6 bases each). The CDR3 contains 14 residues. Per the germline V gene, CDR1 is GTSNPN and CDR2 is SVGIG (reference sequence). The V gene lost 3 bases and the J gene lost 2 bases, with 14 bases spanning the gap. CDR3 sequence: CAWRGLGGTYEQYF. The CDR3, as DNA: TGTGCCTGGAGGGGGTTAGGGGGGACCTACGAGCAGTACTTC.

The V call is TRBV16, the J call TRBJ1-5, with unresolved D. CDR3 length equals 14 residues. Trimming cost V 5 bases and J 2 bases, with 10 bases left between them. Per the germline V gene, CDR1 is KGHSY and CDR2 is FQNENV. In DNA form, the CDR3 reads TGTGCCAGCAGCGTACTGCGTCGCAATCAGCCCCAGCATTTT. Encoded protein: CASSVLRRNQPQHF.

The V call is TRBV27, the J call TRBJ1-3; D not resolved. Germline lookup yields CDR1 MNHEY and CDR2 SMNVEV (reference sequence). With 4 bases removed from V and 0 bases from J, the gap between germline ends came to 7 bases. This CDR3 is built from 14 residues. The CDR3 spells CASSWSRSGNTIYF. The CDR3 DNA is TGTGCCAGCAGTTGGAGTCGCTCTGGAAACACCATATATTTT.

This clone was counted a few times. The rearrangement links TRBV13 to TRBJ2-5; weak D call: TRBD1 (5 bases). Trimming removed 5 bases at V and 2 bases at J, with 9 bases between. The V gene's germline CDR1 is PRHDT and CDR2 FYEKMQ (reference sequence). The CDR3 loop spans 13 amino acids. In DNA, the CDR3 is TGTGCCAGCAGCACCCGACAGCAAGAGACCCAGTACTTC. Amino acid sequence: CASSTRQQETQYF.

J is TRBJ2-2 and V is TRBV4-3; 12 bases line up with TRBD2. This CDR3 region has 16 residues. CDR1 is LGHNA, CDR2 YSLEER, per germline. The trim removed 0 bases at V and 7 bases at J, leaving 3 bases unmatched. CDR3 bases: TGCGCCAGCAGCCAAGAAACTAGCGGGAGGTTCGGGGAGCTGTTTTTT. Translated: CASSQETSGRFGELFF.

This chain joins TRBV15 and TRBJ1-2; no clear D gene. This CDR3 is 13 amino acids long. The V end was cut by 1 base, the J end by 8 bases, with 11 bases between. Germline V gene sequence: CDR1 LNHNV, CDR2 YYDKDF (reference sequence). The CDR3, as DNA: TGTGCCACCAGCAGAGGAGGCTATTCGGGCTACACCTTC. This translates into CATSRGGYSGYTF.